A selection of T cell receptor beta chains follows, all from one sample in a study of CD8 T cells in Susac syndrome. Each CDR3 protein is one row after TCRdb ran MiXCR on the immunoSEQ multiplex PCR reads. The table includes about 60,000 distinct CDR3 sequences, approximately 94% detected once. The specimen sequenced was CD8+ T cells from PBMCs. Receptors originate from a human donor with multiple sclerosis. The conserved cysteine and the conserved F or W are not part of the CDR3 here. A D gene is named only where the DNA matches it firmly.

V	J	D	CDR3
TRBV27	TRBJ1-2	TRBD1	ASSFRRQGSYGYT
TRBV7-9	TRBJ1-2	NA	ASSLIVRENGYT
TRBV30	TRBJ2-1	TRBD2	AWTPGLAGGNEQF
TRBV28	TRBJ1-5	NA	ASYDEGGYQPQH
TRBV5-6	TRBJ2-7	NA	ASSFWGYSYEQY
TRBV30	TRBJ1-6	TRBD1	AWSEGQVGSPLH
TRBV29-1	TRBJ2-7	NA	SALSGYEQY
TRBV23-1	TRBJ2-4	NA	ASPGLEVAKNIQY
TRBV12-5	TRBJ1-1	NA	ASASDSAEAF
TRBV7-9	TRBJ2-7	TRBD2	ASSSGTRDEQY
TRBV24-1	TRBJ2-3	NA	ATSDRGGPTDTQY
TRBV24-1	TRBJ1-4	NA	ATSNSRSGEKLF
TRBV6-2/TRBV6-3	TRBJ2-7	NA	ASNQGVAYEQY
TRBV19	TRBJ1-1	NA	ASSMVGYTEAF
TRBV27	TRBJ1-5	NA	ASSRRGANQPQH
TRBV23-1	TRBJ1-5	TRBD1	ASSQHTGTGINQPQH
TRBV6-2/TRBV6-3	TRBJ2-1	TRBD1	ASSYSLDRGGNEQF
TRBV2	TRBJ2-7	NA	ASRRSPSYEQY
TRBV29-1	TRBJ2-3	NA	SVALGDRLSTSTDTQY
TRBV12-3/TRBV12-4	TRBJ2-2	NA	ASNTWGIGELF
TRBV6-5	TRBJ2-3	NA	ASSYSQQNPTHTQY
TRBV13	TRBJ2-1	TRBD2	ASSSGTSGSSYNEQF
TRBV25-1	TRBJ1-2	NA	ASSEYAGPYGYT
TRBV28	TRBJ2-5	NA	ASSFPFRETQY
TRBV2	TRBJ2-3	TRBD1	ASSTGTGVSDTQY
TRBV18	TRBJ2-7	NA	ASSPPGTVAGEQY
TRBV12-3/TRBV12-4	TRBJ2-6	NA	ASSFLRGSLLSGANVLT
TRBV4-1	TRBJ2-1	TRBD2	ASSQRLSGSSYNEQF
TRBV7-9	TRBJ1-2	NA	ASSLTGLNGYT
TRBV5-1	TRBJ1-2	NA	ASSLDGYT
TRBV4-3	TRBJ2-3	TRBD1	ASSPGTGEGDTQY
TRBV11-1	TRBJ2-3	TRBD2	ASSFGTNTDTQY
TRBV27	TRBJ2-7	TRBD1	ASSTRDRGVYEQY
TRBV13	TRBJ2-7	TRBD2	ASSLGGLESEQY
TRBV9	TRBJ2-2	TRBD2	ASSLGLAGELF
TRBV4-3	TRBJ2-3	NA	ASSPDGGADTQY